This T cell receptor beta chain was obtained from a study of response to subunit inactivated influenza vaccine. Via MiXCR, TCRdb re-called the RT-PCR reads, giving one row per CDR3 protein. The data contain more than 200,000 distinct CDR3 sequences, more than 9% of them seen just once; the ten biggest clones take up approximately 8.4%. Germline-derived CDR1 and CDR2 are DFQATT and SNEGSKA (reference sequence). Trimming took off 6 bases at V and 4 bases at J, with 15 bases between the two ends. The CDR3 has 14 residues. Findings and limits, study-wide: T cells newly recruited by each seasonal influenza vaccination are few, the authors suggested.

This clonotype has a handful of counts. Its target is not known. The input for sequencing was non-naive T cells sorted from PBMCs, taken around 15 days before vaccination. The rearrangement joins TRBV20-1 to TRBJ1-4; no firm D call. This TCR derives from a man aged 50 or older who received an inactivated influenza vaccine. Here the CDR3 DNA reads TGCAGTGCGGCTAGCCAGAGCGATAATGAAAAACTGTTTTTT. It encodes CSAASQSDNEKLFF.